The T cell receptor beta chain described here comes from a study of regulatory T cells in long-lasting Graves disease. The time point was: newly diagnosed GD, antithyroid drugs for less than 3 months. The TCR library was prepared using RNA isolated from PBMCs. The V gene's germline CDR1 is SGHTA and CDR2 FQGNSA. Trimming shortened V by 3 bases and J by 7 bases, and 13 bases separated the two germline ends. CDR3 length equals 14 residues. The study, taken as a whole, reports: When disease was persistent, TRBV28, TRBJ1-2 and TRBJ2-5 were the favored segments. Persistent Graves' disease cases displayed lower TCR diversity than newly diagnosed ones.

Construction of TCR beta libraries relied on iRepertoire HTBI primers and on Arm-PCR targeting CDR3 regions. Study processing details: Across the samples, identification revealed 55 to 80 TRBV and about 15 TRBJ segments. MiXCR was run by TCRdb on the multiplex PCR reads, yielding one entry per CDR3 protein. Clone size and V and J calls follow TCRdb, not the original study. The repertoire consists of around 250,000 distinct CDR3 sequences, with 20% occurring once and the leading ten covering about 15%. Of note for this clonotype: Its antigen is still unknown.

Sequencing was performed on peripheral blood mononuclear cells (PBMCs), taken at new diagnosis, from a patient treated with antithyroid drugs. This TCR was recovered from a female donor with Graves disease. The J gene is TRBJ2-1, the V gene TRBV7-2; D gene unclear. The CDR3 reads CASSFGREGNEQFF. DNA for the CDR3: TGTGCCAGCAGCTTTGGACGAGAAGGTAATGAGCAGTTCTTC.